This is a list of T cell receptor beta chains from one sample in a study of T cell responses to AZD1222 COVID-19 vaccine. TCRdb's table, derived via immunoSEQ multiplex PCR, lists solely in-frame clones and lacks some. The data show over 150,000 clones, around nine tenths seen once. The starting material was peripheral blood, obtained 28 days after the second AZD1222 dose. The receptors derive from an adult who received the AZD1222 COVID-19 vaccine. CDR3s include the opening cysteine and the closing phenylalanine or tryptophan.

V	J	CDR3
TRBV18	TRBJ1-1	CASSPARAMNTEAFF
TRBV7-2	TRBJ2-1	CASSLTSGGQSEQFF
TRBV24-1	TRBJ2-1	CATSDHRVGEQFF
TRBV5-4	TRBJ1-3	CASSSRGASFSGNTIYF
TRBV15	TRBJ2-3	CATSRTTTDTQYF
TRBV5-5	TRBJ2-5	CASSLDPSLQETQYF
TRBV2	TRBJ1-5	CASRDPGLPYQPQHF
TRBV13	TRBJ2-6	CASSPGPGSPVPGANVLTF
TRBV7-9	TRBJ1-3	CASSPLGGGGNTIYF
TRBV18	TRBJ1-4	CASSPRTTNEKLFF
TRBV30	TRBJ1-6	CAWSAWGRTGSSRNSPLHF
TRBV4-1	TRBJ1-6	CASSREPQGHSPLHF
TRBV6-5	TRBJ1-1	CASRARQVLEAFF
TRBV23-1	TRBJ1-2	CASSPLGVGYTF
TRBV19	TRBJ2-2	CASSTRRDGELFF
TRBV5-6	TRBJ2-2	CASSLGLANTGELFF
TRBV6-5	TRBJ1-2	CASSLYRGYGYTF
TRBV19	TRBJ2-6	CASRGGAGANVLTF
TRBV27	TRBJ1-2	CASSIGTGFGGYTF
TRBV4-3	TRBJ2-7	CASSQGGRGYEQYF
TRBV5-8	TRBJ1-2	CASSLDALRDYGYTF
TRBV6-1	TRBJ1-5	CASSEELGGGNQPQHF
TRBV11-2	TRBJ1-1	CASSQWGMNTEAFF
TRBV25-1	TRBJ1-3	CASSEYDGRNTIYF
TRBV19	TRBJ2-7	CASSIGTGAYEQYF
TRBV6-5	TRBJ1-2	CASSPKGEDGYTF
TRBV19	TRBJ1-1	CASRAGVRFGNTEAFF
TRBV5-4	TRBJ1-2	CASSGDAYGYTF
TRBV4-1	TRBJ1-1	CASSQVTGTDEAFF
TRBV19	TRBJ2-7	CASSIALTYEQYF
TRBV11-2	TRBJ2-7	CASSLGRRGLYEQYF
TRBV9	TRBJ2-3	CANSVVAGATDTQYF
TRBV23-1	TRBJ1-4	CARSLLKGTATNEKLFF
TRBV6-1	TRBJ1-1	CASSEFDRATEAFF
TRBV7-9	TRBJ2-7	CASSLDVAKQYF
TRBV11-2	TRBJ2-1	CASSPLSGARGNEQFF
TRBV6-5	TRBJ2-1	CASSQGLAGDNEQFF
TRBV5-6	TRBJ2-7	CASSSLTVDTYEQYF
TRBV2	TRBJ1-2	CASRATGGDGYTF
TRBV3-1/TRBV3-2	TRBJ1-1	CASSQWGTQRFF
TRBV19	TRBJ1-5	CASSIVPTGFEQPQHF
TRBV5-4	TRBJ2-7	CASSPGTALYEQYF
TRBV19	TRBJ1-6	CAGGTGDFSPLHF
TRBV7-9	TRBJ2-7	CASSLAQGRIPYEQYF
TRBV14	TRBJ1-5	CASSQGGGPQHF
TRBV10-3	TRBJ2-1	CAIRAGQGTYNEQFF
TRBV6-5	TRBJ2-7	CASSYRNPQSEQYF
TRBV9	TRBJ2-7	CASSATGSGYEQYF
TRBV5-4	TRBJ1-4	CASSARGRLGEKLFF